The rows below give T cell receptor beta chains drawn from one sample of a study of cytomegalovirus exposure and HLA in healthy donors. Some clones are missing from TCRdb's copy, which holds only in-frame ones; the method was immunoSEQ multiplex PCR. The sample table sets out some 76,000 clones. Sequenced input: PBMCs. Receptors were obtained from a man in his forties or fifties in good health and CMV-seronegative. Each CDR3 is given with its conserved first and last residue. D genes are given only for firm matches.

>TRBV7-6|TRBD1|TRBJ2-5
TGTGCCAGCAGCCCCCCAGGGGGTGAGACCCAGTACTTC
CASSPPGGETQYF
>TRBV27|TRBD1|TRBJ2-7
TGTGCCAGCAGTCCTATGGGACAGGAAATCTACGAGCAGTACTTC
CASSPMGQEIYEQYF
>TRBV11-2|TRBD2|TRBJ2-5
TGTGCCAGCAGCTTGAGGCGGGAGGCAGGGGCACGAGAGACCCAGTACTTC
CASSLRREAGARETQYF
>TRBV2|NA|TRBJ1-6
TGTGCCAGCAGTGAAAAAGGGACACGTAGCTCCTATAATTCACCCCTCCACTTT
CASSEKGTRSSYNSPLHF
>TRBV6-5|NA|TRBJ2-1
TGTGCCAGCAGCCCACAAGGGCTAGCCAATGAGCAGTTCTTC
CASSPQGLANEQFF
>TRBV5-4|TRBD2|TRBJ2-1
TGTGCCAGCAGCTCTCCCATAGCGGGAGCATACAATGAGCAGTTCTTC
CASSSPIAGAYNEQFF
>TRBV7-9|NA|TRBJ2-7
TGTGCCAGCAGCCCGCGGGACAGATCCTACGAGCAGTACTTC
CASSPRDRSYEQYF
>TRBV7-2|TRBD2|TRBJ2-7
TGTGCCAGCAGCTCTATGGGGACTAGCGGGGCCTCCTACGAGCAGTACTTC
CASSSMGTSGASYEQYF
>TRBV18|TRBD2|TRBJ2-1
TGTGCCAGCTCACCGGGGGAGGGGTACAATGAGCAGTTCTTC
CASSPGEGYNEQFF
>TRBV4-3|TRBD2|TRBJ2-7
TGCGCCAGCAGTCCCCGGGTAGCGGGGGGGCTCGAGCAGTACTTC
CASSPRVAGGLEQYF
>TRBV5-4|NA|TRBJ1-4
TGTGCCAGCAGCTTGGACAGACATAATGAAAAACTGTTTTTT
CASSLDRHNEKLFF
>TRBV7-2|TRBD1|TRBJ1-2
TGTGCCAGCAGCTTACGCGACAGGGGGCGCTGGGGCTACACCTTC
CASSLRDRGRWGYTF
>TRBV4-1|NA|TRBJ1-2
TGCGCCAGCAGCCGCCAGGACAGAATTAACTATGGCTACACCTTC
CASSRQDRINYGYTF
>TRBV7-2|NA|TRBJ2-7
TGTGCCAGCTCCCAGATCAGTACCGAGCAGTACTTC
CASSQISTEQYF
>TRBV28|NA|TRBJ1-3
TGTGCCAGCAGTTTTAGCCGGGATGGAAACACCATATATTTT
CASSFSRDGNTIYF
>TRBV18|NA|TRBJ2-1
TGTGCCAGCTCCGCAAGGGGTTACAATGAGCAGTTCTTC
CASSARGYNEQFF
>TRBV6-4|TRBD2|TRBJ2-1
TGTGCCAGCAGTGTGGGGACTAGCGCCAATGAGCAGTTCTTC
CASSVGTSANEQFF
>TRBV5-1|NA|TRBJ2-1
TGCGCCAGCAGCTTGCAGTCTGAGCAGTTCTTC
CASSLQSEQFF
>TRBV7-8|NA|TRBJ2-2
TGTGCCAGCAGTTACAGCCAGGGAAACACCGGGGAGCTGTTTTTT
CASSYSQGNTGELFF
>TRBV7-9|TRBD1|TRBJ2-1
TGTGCCAGCAGCTCCGGAACAGGACAGGAGATTGCTGAGCAGTTCTTC
CASSSGTGQEIAEQFF
>TRBV10-1|NA|TRBJ1-1
TGCGCCAGCAGTGAACCCCCCGGTTTCTTT
CASSEPPGFF
>TRBV5-4|TRBD2|TRBJ2-7
TGTGCCAGCAGCCAGGGACTAGCGGGAGGGCCGGGAGAGCAGTACTTC
CASSQGLAGGPGEQYF
>TRBV19|TRBD1|TRBJ1-4
TGTGCCAGTAGAGACAGGGTGAAGGCACAAAAACTGTTTTTT
CASRDRVKAQKLFF
>TRBV5-5|NA|TRBJ2-1
TGTGCCAGCAGCTTGCCCGGACTTAATGAGCAGTTCTTC
CASSLPGLNEQFF
>TRBV5-4|TRBD1|TRBJ2-7
TGTGCCAGCAGCAGCGGGACAGGGCTCGAGCAGTACTTC
CASSSGTGLEQYF
>TRBV7-6|NA|TRBJ2-3
TGTGCCAGCAGCTACGGAGATACGCAGTATTTT
CASSYGDTQYF
>TRBV7-9|TRBD2|TRBJ2-1
TGTGCCAGCAGCTCCCCCGGGATAGCGGGGGGGGGAATTGAGCAGTTCTTC
CASSSPGIAGGGIEQFF
>TRBV30|NA|TRBJ2-2
TGTGCCTGGAGGGGGCTACCCACCGGGGAGCTGTTTTTT
CAWRGLPTGELFF
>TRBV29-1|NA|TRBJ1-1
TGCAGCGTTGTCGGTTTCAGGGAAGGGACTGAAGCTTTCTTT
CSVVGFREGTEAFF
>TRBV11-2|NA|TRBJ2-1
TGTGCCAGCAGCTTAGTGTTGGGGCTAGAGCAGTTCTTC
CASSLVLGLEQFF
>TRBV10-3|TRBD1|TRBJ1-1
TGTGCCATCAGCCGAGGACAGGGGGATACTGAAGCTTTCTTT
CAISRGQGDTEAFF
>TRBV27|TRBD1|TRBJ2-7
TGTGCCAGCAGTCCATACAGGGGGACCTACGAGCAGTACTTC
CASSPYRGTYEQYF
>TRBV10-1|NA|TRBJ2-7
TGCGCCAGCAGTGGAGGTCGGCTCGGCGAGCAGTACTTC
CASSGGRLGEQYF
>TRBV4-1|NA|TRBJ1-3
TGCGCCAGCAGCCAAACGGGGGACTCTGGAAACACCATATATTTT
CASSQTGDSGNTIYF
>TRBV2|TRBD1|TRBJ1-2
TGTGCCAGCAGTGGGTACAGGGGATGGAATAGCTATGGCTACACCTTC
CASSGYRGWNSYGYTF
>TRBV27|NA|TRBJ2-7
TGTGCCAGCAGTATCCTCAGCTCCTACGAGCAGTACTTC
CASSILSSYEQYF
>TRBV5-6|TRBD1|TRBJ1-1
TGTGCCAGCAGCAGTCGTTACAGGGGGCAAAAGCCGAACACTGAAGCTTTCTTT
CASSSRYRGQKPNTEAFF
>TRBV15|NA|TRBJ2-3
TGTGCCACCACGCGGACAGTCGACAACACAGATACGCAGTATTTT
CATTRTVDNTDTQYF
>TRBV11-3|NA|TRBJ2-2
TGTGCCAGCAGCCGCACAGGGACCGGGGAGCTGTTTTTT
CASSRTGTGELFF
>TRBV2|NA|TRBJ1-4
TGTGCCATCGAAAAAGCTAACTCTAATGAAAAACTGTTTTTT
CAIEKANSNEKLFF
>TRBV4-2|NA|TRBJ2-7
TGTGCCAGCAGCCAAGCTGTATCGTCCCTCTCCTACGAGCAGTACTTC
CASSQAVSSLSYEQYF
>TRBV5-1|NA|TRBJ2-5
TGCGCCAGCAGCTTGGCAGGGACATCAGAAGAGACCCAGTACTTC
CASSLAGTSEETQYF
>TRBV30|TRBD2|TRBJ2-1
TGTGCCTGGCATAGCGGGTATTACAATGAGCAGTTCTTC
CAWHSGYYNEQFF